This T cell receptor beta chain was recorded in a study of blood T cell repertoires in COVID-19. The V gene end was trimmed by 2 bases and the J gene end by 8 bases; junction bases not matched to a gene: 9. The CDR3 runs to 15 residues. From germline, CDR1 is MNHEY and CDR2 SVGAGI. Original processing methods: Cell counts per sample came from amplifying reference gene primers. TCRdb keeps only in-frame clones here, not all; method: immunoSEQ multiplex PCR. V and J calls and clone size are those listed in that table; D and trimming were worked out from the DNA. Of more than 250,000 clones in the sample, 90% were seen once.

This clonotype was obtained from a woman between 45 and 60 years old with COVID-19, enrolled during active disease. The chain couples TRBV6-5 to TRBJ2-1, with TRBD1 identical over 7 bases. The sample consisted of peripheral blood. As DNA, the CDR3 is TGTGCCAGCAGTTACACGGCGACAGGGAGTTATGAGCAGTTCTTC. It translates to CASSYTATGSYEQFF.